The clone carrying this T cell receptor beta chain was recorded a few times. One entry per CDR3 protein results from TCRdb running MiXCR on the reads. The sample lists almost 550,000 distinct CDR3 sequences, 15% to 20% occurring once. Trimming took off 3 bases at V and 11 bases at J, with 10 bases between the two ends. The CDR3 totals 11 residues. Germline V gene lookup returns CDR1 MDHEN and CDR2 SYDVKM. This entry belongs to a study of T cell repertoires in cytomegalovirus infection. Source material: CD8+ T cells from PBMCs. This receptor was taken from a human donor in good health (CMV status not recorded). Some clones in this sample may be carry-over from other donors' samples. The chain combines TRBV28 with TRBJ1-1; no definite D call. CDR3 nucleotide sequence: TGTGCCAGCAGTTTCTCCCCCGTCGCTTTCTTT. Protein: CASSFSPVAFF.